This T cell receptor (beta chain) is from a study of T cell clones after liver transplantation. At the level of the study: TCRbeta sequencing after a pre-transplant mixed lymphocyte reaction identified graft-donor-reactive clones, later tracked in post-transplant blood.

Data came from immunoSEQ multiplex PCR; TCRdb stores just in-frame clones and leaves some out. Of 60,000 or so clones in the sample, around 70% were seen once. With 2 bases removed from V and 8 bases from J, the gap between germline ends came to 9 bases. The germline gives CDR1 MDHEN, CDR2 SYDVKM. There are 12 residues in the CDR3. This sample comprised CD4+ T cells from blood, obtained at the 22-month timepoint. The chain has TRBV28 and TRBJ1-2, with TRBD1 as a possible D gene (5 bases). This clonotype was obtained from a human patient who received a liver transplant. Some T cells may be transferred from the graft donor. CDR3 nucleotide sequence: TGTGCCAGCAGTTTAGGATACAGGGGCTACACCTTC. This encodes CASSLGYRGYTF.